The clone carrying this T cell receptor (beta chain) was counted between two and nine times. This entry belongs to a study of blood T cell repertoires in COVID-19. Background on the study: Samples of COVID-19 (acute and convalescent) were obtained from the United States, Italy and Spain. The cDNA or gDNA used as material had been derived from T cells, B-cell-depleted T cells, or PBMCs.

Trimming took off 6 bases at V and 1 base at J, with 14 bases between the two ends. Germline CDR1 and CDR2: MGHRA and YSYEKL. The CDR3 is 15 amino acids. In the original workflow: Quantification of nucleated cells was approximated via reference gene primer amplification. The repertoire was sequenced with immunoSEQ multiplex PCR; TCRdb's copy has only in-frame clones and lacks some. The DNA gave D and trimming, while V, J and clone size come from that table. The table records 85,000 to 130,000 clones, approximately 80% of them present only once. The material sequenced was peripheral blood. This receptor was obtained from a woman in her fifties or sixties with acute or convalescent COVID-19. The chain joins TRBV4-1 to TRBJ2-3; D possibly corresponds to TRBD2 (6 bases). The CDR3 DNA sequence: TGCGCCAGCAGTCCCTCGCAGCGGGGCACAGATACGCAGTATTTT. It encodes CASSPSQRGTDTQYF.